This T cell receptor (beta chain) was identified in a study of T-cell reconstitution after alpha-beta-depleted transplantation in children. Unique molecular identifiers were incorporated when the TCRbeta library was constructed. TCRdb re-called the PCR reads through MiXCR, storing one row per CDR3 protein. The sample carries under 450,000 distinct CDR3 sequences, 13% recorded once. Trimming removed 9 bases from V and 6 bases from J, with 15 bases in between. The germline V gene has CDR1 MNHEY and CDR2 SMNVEV (reference sequence). The CDR3 has 14 amino acids. This clonotype was recorded a few times. This clonotype was obtained from a human donor who donated a stem cell graft to a child with Fanconi anemia. The chain joins TRBV27 to TRBJ1-6, with D maybe TRBD1 (6 bases). The sample was PBMCs, taken from the stem cell graft. The CDR3 is CASSTGTSNSPLHF. CDR3 in DNA: TGTGCCAGTTCGACCGGGACATCTAATTCACCCCTCCACTTT.